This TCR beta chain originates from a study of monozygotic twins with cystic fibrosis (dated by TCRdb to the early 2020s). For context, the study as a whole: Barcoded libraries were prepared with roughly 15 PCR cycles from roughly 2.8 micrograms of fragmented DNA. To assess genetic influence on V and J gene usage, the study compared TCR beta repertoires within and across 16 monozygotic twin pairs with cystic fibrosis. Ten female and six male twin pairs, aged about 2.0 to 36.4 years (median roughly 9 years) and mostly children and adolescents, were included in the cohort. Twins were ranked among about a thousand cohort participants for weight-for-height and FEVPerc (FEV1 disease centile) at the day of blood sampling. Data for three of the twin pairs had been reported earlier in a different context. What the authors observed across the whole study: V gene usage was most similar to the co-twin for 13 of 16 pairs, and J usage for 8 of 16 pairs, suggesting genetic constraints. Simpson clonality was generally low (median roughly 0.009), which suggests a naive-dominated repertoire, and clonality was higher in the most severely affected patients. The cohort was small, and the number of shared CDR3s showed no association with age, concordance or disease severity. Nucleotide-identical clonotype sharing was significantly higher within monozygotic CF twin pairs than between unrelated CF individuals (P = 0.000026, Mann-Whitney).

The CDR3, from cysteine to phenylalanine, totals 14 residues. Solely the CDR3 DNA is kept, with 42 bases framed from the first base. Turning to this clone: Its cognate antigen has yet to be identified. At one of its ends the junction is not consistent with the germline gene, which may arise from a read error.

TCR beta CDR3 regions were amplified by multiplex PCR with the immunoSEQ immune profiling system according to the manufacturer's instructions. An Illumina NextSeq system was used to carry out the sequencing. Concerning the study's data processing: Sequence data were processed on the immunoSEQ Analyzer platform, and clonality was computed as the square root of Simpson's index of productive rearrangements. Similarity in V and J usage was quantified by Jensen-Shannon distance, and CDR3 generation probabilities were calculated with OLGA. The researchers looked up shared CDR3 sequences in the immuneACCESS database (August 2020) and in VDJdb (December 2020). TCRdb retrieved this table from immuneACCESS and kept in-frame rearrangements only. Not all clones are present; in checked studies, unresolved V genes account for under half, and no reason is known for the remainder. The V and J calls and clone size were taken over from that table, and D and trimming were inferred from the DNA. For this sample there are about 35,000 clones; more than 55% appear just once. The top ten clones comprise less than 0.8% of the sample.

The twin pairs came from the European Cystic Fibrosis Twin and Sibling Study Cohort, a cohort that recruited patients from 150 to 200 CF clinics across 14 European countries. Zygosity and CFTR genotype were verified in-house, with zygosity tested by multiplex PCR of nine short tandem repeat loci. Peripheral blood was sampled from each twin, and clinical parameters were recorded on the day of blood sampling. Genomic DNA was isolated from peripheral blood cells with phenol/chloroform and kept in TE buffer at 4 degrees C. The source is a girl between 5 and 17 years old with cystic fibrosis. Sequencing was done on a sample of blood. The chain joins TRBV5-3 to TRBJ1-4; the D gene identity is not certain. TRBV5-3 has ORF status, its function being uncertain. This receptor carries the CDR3 CASSLVAANEKLFF. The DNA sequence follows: TGTGCCAGCAGCTTGGTAGCAGCTAATGAAAAACTGTTTTTT.